Below, 13 T cell receptor beta chains from the same sample are listed, as sequenced in a study of cytomegalovirus exposure and HLA in healthy donors. Researchers ran the PCR with 60 Vbeta and 13 Jbeta primers. Using immunoSEQ multiplex PCR, the repertoire was profiled, and TCRdb retains in-frame clones only, with some absent. This table has about 150,000 clones, around 80% appearing once. The sequenced sample consisted of PBMCs. These TCRs come from a boy between 2 and 10 years old in good health and CMV-seronegative.

The chain combines TRBV30 with TRBJ2-1, with 9 bases fitting TRBD2. The CDR3 is 14 amino acids. J gave up 7 bases and V 4 bases, and 8 bases lay outside the gene matches. The germline V gene encodes CDR1 GTSNPN and CDR2 SVGIG (reference sequence). The CDR3 loop reads CAWTGRGRENEQFF. CDR3 coding DNA: TGTGCCTGGACCGGGCGCGGGAGGGAGAATGAGCAGTTCTTC.

This clone was seen only once. V and J are TRBV19 and TRBJ1-2; a weak D match, TRBD1 (5 bases). This CDR3 comprises 13 residues. Trimming left V 9 bases short and J 0 bases short, with 11 bases between. Germline V lookup: CDR1 LNHDA, CDR2 SQIVND (reference sequence). The CDR3 DNA reads TGTGCCAGCCAAGACAGAGCTAACTATGGCTACACCTTC. Amino acid sequence: CASQDRANYGYTF.

This chain links TRBV7-9 with TRBJ2-3; no firm D call. Per germline, CDR1 SEHNR and CDR2 FQNEAQ (reference sequence). Between the trimmed V and J ends, which lost 4 bases and 3 bases, there was a span of 14 bases. The CDR3 has 15 amino acids. CDR3 amino acids: CASSSEEIWTDTQYF. The CDR3 DNA reads as TGTGCCAGCAGCTCCGAGGAGATTTGGACAGATACGCAGTATTTT.

The chain links TRBV2 to TRBJ2-1, with 9 bases that match TRBD1. Germline trimming cut 6 bases from V and 9 bases from J; bases unmatched to any gene: 9. CDR1 SNHLY and CDR2 FYNNEI come from the germline V gene. The CDR3 totals 14 residues. CDR3 amino acids: CASRVGQGQGEQFF. CDR3 nucleotides: TGTGCCAGCAGAGTAGGACAGGGGCAGGGTGAGCAGTTCTTC.

With regard to this clone: Additional DNA sequences in this sample encode the identical CDR3. The V and J genes are TRBV18 and TRBJ2-2, with no clear D. Germline CDR1 KGHSH, CDR2 LQKENI. V was pared by 5 bases and J by 2 bases, with 3 bases between. The CDR3 is 12 amino acids. CDR3 DNA: TGTGCCAGCTCAACAAACACCGGGGAGCTGTTTTTT. It yields the protein CASSTNTGELFF.

The chain uses TRBV5-1 and TRBJ2-5; no clear D. This CDR3 contains 13 residues. V was clipped by 1 base and J by 1 base, with 5 bases between them. Germline V gives CDR1 SGHRS, CDR2 YFSETQ. CDR3 in amino acids: CASSLTPQETQYF. The CDR3 DNA sequence: TGCGCCAGCAGCTTGACTCCCCAAGAGACCCAGTACTTC.

This clone was observed a single time. The CDR3 spells CASSFRESSYEQYF. CDR3 DNA sequence: TGTGCCAGCAGCTTTCGAGAGAGCTCCTACGAGCAGTACTTC. The V call is TRBV7-2, the J call TRBJ2-7; the D is unclear. Trimming pared 3 bases from V and 0 bases from J, leaving 9 bases between. Germline CDR1 is SGHTA and CDR2 is FQGNSA. There are 14 residues in the CDR3.

The chain carries TRBV4-3 and TRBJ1-2; perhaps TRBD1 as D (6 bases). CDR3 length: 14 amino acids. Germline lookup yields CDR1 LGHNA and CDR2 YSLEER. The ends were cut back, 1 base at V and 2 bases at J, with 8 bases in the middle. The CDR3 nucleotides are TGCGCCAGCAGCCAAGCTGGGGGCAACTATGGCTACACCTTC. Its translation is CASSQAGGNYGYTF.

J is TRBJ1-2 and V is TRBV6-6; D is unresolved. The CDR3 sequence is 12 residues long. The ends were cut back, 6 bases at V and 1 base at J, with 6 bases in the middle. The germline CDR1 and CDR2 sequences are MNHNY and SVGAGI (reference sequence). The CDR3 DNA is TGTGCCAGCAGAGACATTAACTATGGCTACACCTTC. Translation: CASRDINYGYTF.

This clone was counted between two and nine times. This chain uses TRBV4-3 with TRBJ1-2; 7 nucleotides align to TRBD1. V lost 1 base to trimming and J lost 4 bases; unmatched junction nucleotides: 0. Germline assignment: CDR1 LGHNA and CDR2 YSLEER. There are 13 residues in the CDR3. In DNA form, the CDR3 reads TGCGCCAGCAGCCAAGGACAGGGCTATGGCTACACCTTC. It encodes CASSQGQGYGYTF.

This clone is a singleton in its sample. V is TRBV11-2 and J is TRBJ2-1, with 8 bases identical to TRBD1. The CDR3 has 18 residues. Germline lookup yields CDR1 SGHAT and CDR2 FQNNGV. Trimming cost V 5 bases and J 5 bases; bases outside gene matches: 17. The CDR3 nucleotides are TGTGCCAGCAGCCTCCACTATATGGACAGGGTTATACACAATGAGCAGTTCTTC. Its protein is CASSLHYMDRVIHNEQFF.

The chain links TRBV30 to TRBJ2-4; perhaps TRBD2 as D (5 bases). Germline values: CDR1 GTSNPN, CDR2 SVGIG (reference sequence). This CDR3 is built from 12 residues. The V gene lost 4 bases and the J gene lost 7 bases, with 11 bases spanning the gap. CDR3 DNA sequence: TGTGCCTGGACAGGTGGGGAGAACATTCAGTACTTC. Amino acids: CAWTGGENIQYF.

This chain uses TRBV7-3 with TRBJ2-3; possibly TRBD2 for D (6 bases). The CDR3 has 14 residues. V lost 2 bases and J lost 4, with 10 bases in between. Germline V lookup: CDR1 SGHTA, CDR2 FQGTGA. CDR3 region: CASSLSAGPDTQYF. In DNA, the CDR3 is TGTGCCAGCAGCTTATCGGCGGGACCAGATACGCAGTATTTT.